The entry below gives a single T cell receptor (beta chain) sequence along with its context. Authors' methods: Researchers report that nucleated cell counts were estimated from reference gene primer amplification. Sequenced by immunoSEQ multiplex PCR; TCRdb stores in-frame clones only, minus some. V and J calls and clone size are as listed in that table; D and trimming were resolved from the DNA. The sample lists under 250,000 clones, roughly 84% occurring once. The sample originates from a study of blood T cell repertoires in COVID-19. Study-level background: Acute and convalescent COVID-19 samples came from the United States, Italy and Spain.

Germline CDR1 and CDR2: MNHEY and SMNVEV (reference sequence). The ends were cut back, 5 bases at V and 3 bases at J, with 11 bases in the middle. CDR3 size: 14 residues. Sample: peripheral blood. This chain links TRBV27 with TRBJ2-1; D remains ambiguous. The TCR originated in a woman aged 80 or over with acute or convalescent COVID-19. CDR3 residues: CASSGQIFYNEQFF. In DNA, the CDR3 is TGTGCCAGCAGTGGGCAGATCTTCTACAATGAGCAGTTCTTC.